The entry that follows covers one T cell receptor (beta chain) sequence. This clonotype has at least ten counts. This receptor's antigen is unknown. Within one base of it there is no much larger clone, and no base qualities were kept. The sample originates from a study of T cells in Graves' hyperthyroidism and ophthalmopathy (dated by TCRdb to 2018 to 2020). Background for the entire study: Peripheral blood samples were taken at initial diagnosis, before any treatment was given. After sampling, hyperthyroidism patients received methimazole starting at 30 mg daily, and ophthalmopathy patients received high-dose intravenous methylprednisolone. In six Graves' hyperthyroidism patients, the study also compared T-cell repertoires from thyroid tissue with T-cell repertoires from blood. To identify TCR V-J signatures that set the groups apart, the researchers used a discovery cohort of 90 to 100 patients, made up of around 42 with Graves' ophthalmopathy and 57 with stable Graves' hyperthyroidism. An independent validation cohort of under 20 hyperthyroidism patients and some 15 patients who later progressed to ophthalmopathy tested prospective prediction of ophthalmopathy. The 85 to 100 discovery patients were randomly split 7:3 into training and test sets. According to the paper, TCR Vbeta CDR3 sequencing was carried out on approximately 140 peripheral blood samples, which came from fewer than 50 ophthalmopathy, around 75 hyperthyroidism and approximately 17 progressor patients.

Sequences DFQATT (CDR1) and SNEGSKA (CDR2) are obtained from the germline V gene (reference sequence). The CDR3 goes from the cysteine to the phenylalanine over 15 residues. Kept here is only the CDR3 DNA, which spans 45 bases and is read in frame from base 1. V is pared back by 6 bases and J by 5 bases, with 22 bases lying between the germline termini. On the study overall, not on this receptor specifically: No statistical method was used to fix the sample size in advance, and group allocation was not hidden from the investigators. Most expanded thyroid clonotypes (frequency above 0.001) were also detected in blood, suggesting blood repertoires may reflect thyroid immune responses. A 13 V-J signature model separated ophthalmopathy from stable hyperthyroidism, with around 90% sensitivity and around 84% specificity in cross-validation and 80%/75% in testing. In validation, progression to ophthalmopathy was predicted by the model with more than 65% sensitivity and 72% to 85% specificity, a median of 6.5 months before onset.

Stable Graves' hyperthyroidism was defined as the absence of progression to ophthalmopathy over 18 months of follow-up. Hyperthyroidism patients were newly diagnosed, with disease duration under 2 months, and aged 18 to 65 years. Any patient with an uncontrolled infection, another autoimmune disease, pregnancy or lactation was excluded. Diagnoses relied on clinical symptoms, serum thyroxine and TRAb, thyroid ultrasound and orbital computed tomography. PBMCs were isolated from around 10 ml of fresh peripheral blood by Ficoll-Paque density gradient centrifugation. Total RNA was extracted using Trizol reagent, and RNA quality was assessed on an Agilent 2100 Bioanalyzer. Amplification of TCR beta CDR3 regions was carried out from RNA transcripts. The first round of RT-PCR for the TCR CDR3 was performed with the HTBI primer set and the Qiagen OneStep RT-PCR kit. Libraries were constructed in a second round of multiplex PCR, after which size selection and purification were carried out. The libraries were sequenced on an Illumina HiSeq2000 using paired-end 100 bp reads. The published analysis was carried out like this. SOAPnuke was used to process the raw data, throwing out any read that contained adapters or uncalled bases, had a mean Phred below 15, or lacked an exact constant-primer or identifier match. COPE v1.2.5 was used to merge high-quality paired reads, and clonotypes were defined as unique nucleotide sequences. MiTCR v1.1 was used to align clonotypes to the IMGT TRBV, TRBD and TRBJ reference segments. The analysis included only V-J combinations with a frequency above 0.0001, which together covered 98% to 99.2% of the repertoires. A TCS score was defined as the ratio between F50 (clonal expansion) and ExV (chaos), using BLOSUM62-based TCRdist between CDR3 peptides within each V-J. Welch's t-statistics and random forest reduced 500 to 650 V-J features to 10 to 15, which were used in a naive Bayes classifier (R e1071). The public reads were run again by TCRdb, first through fastp at Q25 and then through MiXCR, and only productive beta chains were kept. Records with the same CDR3 protein are collapsed into one entry carrying the most frequent genes and DNA. The V and J calls were determined by TCRdb, not by the authors. The sample table shows about 350,000 distinct CDR3 sequences, and approximately 19% are seen once. About 4% of the sample is in the top ten clones.

The chain was built from TRBV20-1 and TRBJ1-1; TRBD1 is a weak D gene call, 6 bases matching. The clonotype originates from a woman between 18 and 30 years old with Graves' hyperthyroidism. The sample was blood. The CDR3 has the sequence CSASKLLTGRTEAFF. The sequenced DNA is TGCAGTGCCTCGAAGCTACTTACAGGGCGGACTGAAGCTTTCTTT.